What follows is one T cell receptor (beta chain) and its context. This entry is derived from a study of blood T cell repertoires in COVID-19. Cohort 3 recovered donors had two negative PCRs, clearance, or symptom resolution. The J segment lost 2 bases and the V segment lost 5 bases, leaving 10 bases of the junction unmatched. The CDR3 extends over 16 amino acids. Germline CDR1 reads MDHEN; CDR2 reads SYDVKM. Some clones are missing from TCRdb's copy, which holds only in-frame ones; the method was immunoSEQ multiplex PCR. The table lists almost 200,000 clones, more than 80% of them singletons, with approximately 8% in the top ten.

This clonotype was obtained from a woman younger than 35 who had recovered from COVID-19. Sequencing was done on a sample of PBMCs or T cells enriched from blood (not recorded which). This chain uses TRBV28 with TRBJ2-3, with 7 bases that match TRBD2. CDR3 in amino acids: CASSLGKRGFTDTQYF. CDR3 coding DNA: TGTGCCAGCAGTCTCGGGAAGCGGGGATTCACAGATACGCAGTATTTT.